These 15 T cell receptor beta chains originate from one sample sequenced in a study of T cell responses to AZD1222 COVID-19 vaccine. Some clones are missing from TCRdb's copy, which holds only in-frame ones; the method was immunoSEQ multiplex PCR. The table shows some 50,000 clones, with roughly three quarters occurring only once. The sequencing here drew on peripheral blood, taken on day 0 of MenACWY control vaccination. These receptors all stem from an adult in good health.

V usage is TRBV10-1 and J usage is TRBJ2-3, with D perhaps TRBD2 (6 bases). V lost 5 bases and J 6 bases, leaving 15 bases between the germline ends. Germline values: CDR1 WNHNN, CDR2 SYGVQD (reference sequence). The CDR3 has 14 residues. The CDR3 DNA reads as TGCGCCAGCAGTCCGCTCGGGGGACGGGATACGCAGTATTTT. Translating it yields CASSPLGGRDTQYF.

This clone was counted a single time. The chain carries TRBV12-3 or TRBV12-4 and TRBJ1-3, with D hard to call. Trimming removed 2 bases from V and 3 bases from J, with 2 bases in between. The CDR3 totals 12 residues. DNA for the CDR3: TGTGCCAGCAGTTTAAGTGGAAACACCATATATTTT. Translated, it gives CASSLSGNTIYF.

J is TRBJ2-5 and V is TRBV7-2; TRBD2 matches at 13 bases. V lost 6 bases, J lost 2 bases, and 6 bases stayed unmatched. Germline V gene lookup returns CDR1 SGHTA and CDR2 FQGNSA. This CDR3 has 16 amino acids. CDR3 sequence: CASSQTSGGPQETQYF. The CDR3 region has the DNA TGTGCCAGCAGTCAGACTAGCGGGGGGCCACAAGAGACCCAGTACTTC.

The chain carries TRBV5-1 and TRBJ1-1, with 9 bases matching TRBD1. V dropped 3 bases and J dropped 0; count of bases not matched to a gene: 12. The CDR3 runs 18 residues. Germline CDR1 is SGHRS and CDR2 is YFSETQ. The CDR3: CASSSGTGLAVVNTEAFF. The DNA of the CDR3 is TGCGCCAGCAGCTCGGGGACAGGGTTGGCGGTCGTGAACACTGAAGCTTTCTTT. The variable domain in full, with the rest retrieved from reference TRBV5-1 and TRBJ1-1, is KAGVTQTPRYLIKTRGQQVTLSCSPISGHRSVSWYQQTPGQGLQFLFEYFSETQRNKGNFPGRFSGRQFSNSRSEMNVSTLELGDSALYLCASSSGTGLAVVNTEAFFGQGTRLTVV.

The rearrangement uses TRBV29-1 and TRBJ2-7; 9 bases line up with TRBD2. The CDR3 totals 14 residues. The trim removed 2 bases at V and 2 bases at J, leaving 4 bases unmatched. The germline V gene has CDR1 SQVTM and CDR2 ANQGSEA. This CDR3 is CSVELAGLPYEQYF. The DNA of the CDR3 is TGCAGCGTTGAACTAGCGGGACTCCCCTACGAGCAGTACTTC.

The count of this clone is one. The chain links TRBV25-1 to TRBJ2-5, with D possibly being TRBD2 (7 bases). The ends were cut back, 4 bases at V and 5 bases at J, with 17 bases in the middle. This CDR3 region has 15 residues. Germline CDR1 MGHDK, CDR2 SYGVNS. The CDR3: CASSAPGGAGETQYF. In DNA form, the CDR3 reads TGTGCCAGCAGTGCCCCTGGGGGGGCAGGCGAGACCCAGTACTTC.

The rearrangement links TRBV24-1 to TRBJ2-1; 7 bases agree with TRBD2. In germline, CDR1 is KGHDR, CDR2 SFDVKD. The V gene end was trimmed by 5 bases and the J gene end by 6 bases; junction bases not matched to a gene: 12. The CDR3 loop spans 16 amino acids. The CDR3 is CATSGIGAGVTNEQFF. The CDR3 DNA reads as TGTGCCACCAGTGGAATAGGGGCGGGGGTTACCAATGAGCAGTTCTTC.

This chain uses TRBV5-6 with TRBJ1-2; D is ambiguous. CDR1 and CDR2 (germline): SGHDT, YYEEEE. The CDR3 has 13 amino acids. Deletions cut 3 bases from V and 7 bases from J, with 13 bases between. The DNA for the CDR3 is TGTGCCAGCAGCTGGATTCCCCGGGGTGGCTACACCTTC. As protein: CASSWIPRGGYTF.

J is TRBJ1-1 and V is TRBV7-9, with D perhaps matching TRBD1 (5 bases). This CDR3 contains 14 residues. In germline, CDR1 is SEHNR, CDR2 FQNEAQ (reference sequence). V was clipped by 3 bases and J by 5 bases, with 13 bases between them. CDR3 DNA sequence: TGTGCCAGCAGCTTCACCGGGGGTCGGACTGAAGCTTTCTTT. Residues: CASSFTGGRTEAFF.

This chain uses TRBV6-5 with TRBJ1-1, with D unclear. Trimming took 7 bases from V and 4 from J, leaving 7 bases between them. Germline CDR1 MNHEY, CDR2 SVGAGI. The CDR3 has 11 residues. The CDR3 DNA sequence: TGTGCCAGCAACAGAGGCACTGAAGCTTTCTTT. It specifies CASNRGTEAFF.

Only one count was recorded for this clone. The DNA for the CDR3 is TGTGCCTGGAACGGGCCCTCCTCACCCCTCCACTTT. Its translation is CAWNGPSSPLHF. This chain links TRBV30 with TRBJ1-6; D is unresolved. V dropped 4 bases and J dropped 10 bases, with 11 bases sitting between them. This CDR3 is 12 amino acids long. In germline, CDR1 is GTSNPN, CDR2 SVGIG (reference sequence).

V usage is TRBV21-1 and J usage is TRBJ2-7; TRBD1 reflects the table's D call only, with no check against the DNA. TRBV21-1 is an annotated pseudogene. The CDR3 is 16 amino acids. CDR3 amino acids: CASSKPLRGSSYEQYV. CDR3 nucleotide sequence: TGTGCCAGCAGCAAACCCCTCAGGGGAAGCTCCTACGAGCAGTACGTC.

This chain links TRBV5-1 with TRBJ2-3; 12 bases agree with TRBD2. J was trimmed by 3 bases and V by 4 bases; bases with no gene match: 6. The CDR3 covers 16 residues. Germline V gives CDR1 SGHRS, CDR2 YFSETQ. The CDR3 spells CASSLTSGSVTDTQYF. The CDR3 DNA is TGCGCCAGCAGCCTGACTAGCGGGAGTGTAACAGATACGCAGTATTTT.

The chain has TRBV2 and TRBJ1-4; D gene unclear. The V and J ends lost 7 bases and 7 bases respectively, with 10 bases between them. There are 12 residues in the CDR3. Germline CDR1 SNHLY, CDR2 FYNNEI. CDR3 in amino acids: CASKGQIEKLFF. In DNA form, the CDR3 reads TGTGCCAGCAAAGGGCAAATTGAAAAACTGTTTTTT.

The V call is TRBV18, the J call TRBJ1-2; D gene uncertain. The V end was cut by 5 bases, the J end by 0 bases, with 7 bases between. CDR1 and CDR2 (germline): KGHSH, LQKENI. The CDR3 consists of 13 residues. CDR3 region: CASSTEANYGYTF. The CDR3 coding sequence is TGTGCCAGCTCAACGGAGGCTAACTATGGCTACACCTTC.